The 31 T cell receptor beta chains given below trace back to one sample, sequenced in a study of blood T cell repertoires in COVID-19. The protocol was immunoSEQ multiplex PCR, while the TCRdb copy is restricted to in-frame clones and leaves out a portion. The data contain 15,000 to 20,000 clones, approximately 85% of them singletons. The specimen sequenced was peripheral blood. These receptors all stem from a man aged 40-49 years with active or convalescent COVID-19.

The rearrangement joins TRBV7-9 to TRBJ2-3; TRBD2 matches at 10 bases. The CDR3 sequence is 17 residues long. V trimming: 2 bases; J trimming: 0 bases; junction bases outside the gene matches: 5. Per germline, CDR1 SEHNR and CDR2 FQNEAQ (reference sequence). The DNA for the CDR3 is TGTGCCAGCAGCTTACCTAGCGGGGGCCCTAGCACAGATACGCAGTATTTT. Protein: CASSLPSGGPSTDTQYF.

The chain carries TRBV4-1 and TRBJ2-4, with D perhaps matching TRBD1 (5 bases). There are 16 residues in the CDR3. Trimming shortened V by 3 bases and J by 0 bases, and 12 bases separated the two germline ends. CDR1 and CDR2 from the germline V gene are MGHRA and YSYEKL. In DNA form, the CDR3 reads TGCGCCAGCAGCCAGGCAGGGAATATAGCCAAAAACATTCAGTACTTC. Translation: CASSQAGNIAKNIQYF.

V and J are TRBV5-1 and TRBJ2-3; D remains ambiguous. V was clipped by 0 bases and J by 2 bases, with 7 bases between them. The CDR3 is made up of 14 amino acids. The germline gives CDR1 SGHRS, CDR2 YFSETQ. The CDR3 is CASSLGLNTDTQYF. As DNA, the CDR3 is TGCGCCAGCAGCTTGGGACTTAACACAGATACGCAGTATTTT.

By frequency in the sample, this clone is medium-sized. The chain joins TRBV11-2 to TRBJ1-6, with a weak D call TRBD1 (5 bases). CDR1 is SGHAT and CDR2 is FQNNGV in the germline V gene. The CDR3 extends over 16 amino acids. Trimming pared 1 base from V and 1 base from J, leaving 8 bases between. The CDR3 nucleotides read TGTGCCAGCAGCTTAGGGGGCGCATCCTATAATTCACCCCTCCACTTT. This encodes CASSLGGASYNSPLHF.

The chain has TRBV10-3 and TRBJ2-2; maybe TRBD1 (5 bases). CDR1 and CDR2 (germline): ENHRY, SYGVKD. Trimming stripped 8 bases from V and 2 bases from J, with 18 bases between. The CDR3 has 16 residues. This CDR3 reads CAIGMGRALNTGELFF. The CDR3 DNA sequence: TGTGCCATCGGGATGGGCAGGGCCCTAAACACCGGGGAGCTGTTTTTT.

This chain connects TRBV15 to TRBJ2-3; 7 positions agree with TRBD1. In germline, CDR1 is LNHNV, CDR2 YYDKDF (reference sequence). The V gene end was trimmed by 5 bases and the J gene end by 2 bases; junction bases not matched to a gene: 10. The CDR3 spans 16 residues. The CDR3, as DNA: TGTGCCACCAGCCTTTCAGGGGGTTGGGACACAGATACGCAGTATTTT. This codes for CATSLSGGWDTDTQYF.

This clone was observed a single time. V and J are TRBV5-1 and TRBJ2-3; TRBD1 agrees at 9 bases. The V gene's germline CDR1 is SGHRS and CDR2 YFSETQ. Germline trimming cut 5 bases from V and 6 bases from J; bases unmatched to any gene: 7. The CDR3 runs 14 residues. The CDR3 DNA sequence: TGCGCCAGCAGGGGACAGGGCTTTTCGGATACGCAGTATTTT. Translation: CASRGQGFSDTQYF.

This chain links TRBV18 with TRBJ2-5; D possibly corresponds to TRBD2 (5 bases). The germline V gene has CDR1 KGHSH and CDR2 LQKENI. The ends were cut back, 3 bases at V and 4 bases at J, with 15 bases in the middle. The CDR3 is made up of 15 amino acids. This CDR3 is CASSPSLAFGETQYF. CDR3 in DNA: TGTGCCAGCTCACCCTCTCTAGCATTTGGAGAGACCCAGTACTTC.

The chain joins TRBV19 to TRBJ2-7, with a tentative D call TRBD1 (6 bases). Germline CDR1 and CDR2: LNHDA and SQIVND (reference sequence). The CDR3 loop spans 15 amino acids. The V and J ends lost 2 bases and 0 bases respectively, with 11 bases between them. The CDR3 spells CASSITPDSSYEQYF. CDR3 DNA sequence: TGTGCCAGTAGTATAACCCCGGACAGCTCCTACGAGCAGTACTTC. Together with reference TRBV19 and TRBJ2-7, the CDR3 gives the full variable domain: DGGITQSPKYLFRKEGQNVTLSCEQNLNHDAMYWYRQDPGQGLRLIYYSQIVNDFQKGDIAEGYSVSREKKESFPLTVTSAQKNPTAFYLCASSITPDSSYEQYFGPGTRLTVT.

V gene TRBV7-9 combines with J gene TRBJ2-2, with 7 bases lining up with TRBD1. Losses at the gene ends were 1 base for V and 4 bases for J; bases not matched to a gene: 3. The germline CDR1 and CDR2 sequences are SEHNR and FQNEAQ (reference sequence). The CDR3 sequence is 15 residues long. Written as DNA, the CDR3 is TGTGCCAGCAGCTTAGTGGGACAGACCACCGGGGAGCTGTTTTTT. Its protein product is CASSLVGQTTGELFF.

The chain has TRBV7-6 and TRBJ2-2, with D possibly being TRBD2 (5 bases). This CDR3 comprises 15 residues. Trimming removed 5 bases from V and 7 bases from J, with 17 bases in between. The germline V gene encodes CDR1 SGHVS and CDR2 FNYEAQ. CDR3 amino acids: CASSPRYGVDGELFF. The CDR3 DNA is TGTGCCAGCAGCCCCCGATACGGGGTTGACGGGGAGCTGTTTTTT.

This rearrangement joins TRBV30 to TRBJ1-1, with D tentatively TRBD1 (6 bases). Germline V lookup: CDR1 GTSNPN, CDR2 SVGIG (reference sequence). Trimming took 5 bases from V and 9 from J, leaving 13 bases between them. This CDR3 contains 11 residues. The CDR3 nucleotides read TGTGCCTGGGCGATTACAGGGAAAGCTTTCTTT. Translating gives CAWAITGKAFF.

CDR3 amino acids: CASSGTGYAGNTIYF. CDR3 in DNA: TGTGCCAGCAGCGGGACAGGGTACGCTGGAAACACCATATATTTT. The rearrangement joins TRBV9 to TRBJ1-3; 8 bases line up with TRBD1. J was trimmed by 2 bases and V by 3 bases; bases with no gene match: 4. CDR1 is SGDLS, CDR2 YYNGEE, per germline. This CDR3 has 15 residues.

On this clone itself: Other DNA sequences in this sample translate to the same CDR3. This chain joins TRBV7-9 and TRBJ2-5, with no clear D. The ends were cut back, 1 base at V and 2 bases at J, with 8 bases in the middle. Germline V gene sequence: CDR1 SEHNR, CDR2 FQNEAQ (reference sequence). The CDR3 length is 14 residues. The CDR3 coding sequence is TGTGCCAGCAGCTTAGGAGGCGGACAAGAGACCCAGTACTTC. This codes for CASSLGGGQETQYF. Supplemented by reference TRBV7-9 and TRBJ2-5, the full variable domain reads DTGVSQNPRHKITKRGQNVTFRCDPISEHNRLYWYRQTLGQGPEFLTYFQNEAQLEKSRLLSDRFSAERPKGSFSTLEIQRTEQGDSAMYLCASSLGGGQETQYFGPGTRLLVL.

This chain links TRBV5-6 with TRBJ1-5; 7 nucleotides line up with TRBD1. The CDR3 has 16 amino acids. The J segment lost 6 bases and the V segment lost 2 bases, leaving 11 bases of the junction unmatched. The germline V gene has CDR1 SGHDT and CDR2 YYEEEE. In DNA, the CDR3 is TGTGCCAGCAGCTTTAAGACAGGGTTTGGTAGTCAGCCCCAGCATTTT. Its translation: CASSFKTGFGSQPQHF.

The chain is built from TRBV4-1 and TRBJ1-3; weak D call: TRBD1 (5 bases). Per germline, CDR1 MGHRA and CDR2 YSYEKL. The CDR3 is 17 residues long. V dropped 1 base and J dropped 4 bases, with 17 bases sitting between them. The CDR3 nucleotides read TGCGCCAGCAGCCAAGCATCGACAGTTATAAACGGAAACACCATATATTTT. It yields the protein CASSQASTVINGNTIYF.

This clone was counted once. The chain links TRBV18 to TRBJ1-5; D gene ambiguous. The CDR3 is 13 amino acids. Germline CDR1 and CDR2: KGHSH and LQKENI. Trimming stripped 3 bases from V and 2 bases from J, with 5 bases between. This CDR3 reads CASSPERNQPQHF. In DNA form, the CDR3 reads TGTGCCAGCTCACCTGAGCGCAATCAGCCCCAGCATTTT.

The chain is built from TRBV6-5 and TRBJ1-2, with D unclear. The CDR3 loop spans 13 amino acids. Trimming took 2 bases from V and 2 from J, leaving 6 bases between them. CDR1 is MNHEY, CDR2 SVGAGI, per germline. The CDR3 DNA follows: TGTGCCAGCAGTTACGGAGGGAACTATGGCTACACCTTC. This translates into CASSYGGNYGYTF.

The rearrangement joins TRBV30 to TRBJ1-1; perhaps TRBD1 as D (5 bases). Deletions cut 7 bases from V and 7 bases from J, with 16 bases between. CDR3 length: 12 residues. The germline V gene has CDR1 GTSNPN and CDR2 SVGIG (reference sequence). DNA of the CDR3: TGTGCCTCCGCGGGGGGGGTTAGTGAAGCTTTCTTT. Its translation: CASAGGVSEAFF.

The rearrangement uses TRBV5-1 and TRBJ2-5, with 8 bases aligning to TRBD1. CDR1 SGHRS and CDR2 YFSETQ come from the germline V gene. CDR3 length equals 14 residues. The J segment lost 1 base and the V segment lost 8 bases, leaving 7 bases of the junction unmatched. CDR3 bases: TGCGCCAGTTGTCGACAGGGGAGCCAAGAGACCCAGTACTTC. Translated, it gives CASCRQGSQETQYF.

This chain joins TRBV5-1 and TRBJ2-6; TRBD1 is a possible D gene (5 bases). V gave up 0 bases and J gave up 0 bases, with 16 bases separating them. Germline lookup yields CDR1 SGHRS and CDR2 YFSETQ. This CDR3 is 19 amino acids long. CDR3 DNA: TGCGCCAGCAGCTTGGGACAGCAGCTTCAAGACTCTGGGGCCAACGTCCTGACTTTC. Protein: CASSLGQQLQDSGANVLTF.

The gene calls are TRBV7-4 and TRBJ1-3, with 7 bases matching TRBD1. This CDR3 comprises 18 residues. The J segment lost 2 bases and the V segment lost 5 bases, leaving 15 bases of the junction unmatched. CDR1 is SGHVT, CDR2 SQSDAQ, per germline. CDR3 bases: TGTGCCAGCAGCCCAAAGATAGACAGGGTAATAACTGGAAACACCATATATTTT. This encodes CASSPKIDRVITGNTIYF.

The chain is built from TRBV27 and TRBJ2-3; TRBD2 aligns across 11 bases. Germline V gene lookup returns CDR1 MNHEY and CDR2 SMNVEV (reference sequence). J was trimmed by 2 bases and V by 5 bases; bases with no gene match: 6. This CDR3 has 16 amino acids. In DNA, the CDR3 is TGTGCCAGCAGTGACCTAGCGGGGGGACTCACAGATACGCAGTATTTT. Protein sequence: CASSDLAGGLTDTQYF.

The CDR3 is CASSPRQGGSPLHF. The CDR3 coding sequence is TGTGCCAGCAGTCCACGACAGGGCGGGTCACCCCTCCACTTT. This chain links TRBV6-6 with TRBJ1-6, with 7 bases identical to TRBD1. The CDR3 is 14 amino acids. Germline CDR1 reads MNHNY; CDR2 reads SVGAGI (reference sequence). V dropped 5 bases and J dropped 10; count of bases not matched to a gene: 8.

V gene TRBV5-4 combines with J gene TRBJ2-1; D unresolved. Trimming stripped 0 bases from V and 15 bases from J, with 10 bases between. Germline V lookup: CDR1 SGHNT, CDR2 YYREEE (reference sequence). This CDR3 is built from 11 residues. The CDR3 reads CASSLAVQPFF. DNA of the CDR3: TGTGCCAGCAGCTTGGCGGTACAGCCGTTCTTC.

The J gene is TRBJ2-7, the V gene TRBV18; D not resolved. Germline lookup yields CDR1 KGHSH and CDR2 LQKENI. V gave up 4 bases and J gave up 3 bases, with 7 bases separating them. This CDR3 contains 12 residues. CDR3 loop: CASSLQNYEQYF. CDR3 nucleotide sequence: TGTGCCAGCTCACTCCAGAACTACGAGCAGTACTTC.

The CDR3 region is CASSLLDLGAEAFF. CDR3 bases: TGTGCCAGCAGTTTATTGGACTTGGGGGCGGAAGCTTTCTTT. The V gene is TRBV27, the J gene TRBJ1-1, with D tentatively TRBD1 (6 bases). The ends were cut back, 1 base at V and 8 bases at J, with 14 bases in the middle. CDR3 size: 14 residues. In germline, CDR1 is MNHEY, CDR2 SMNVEV (reference sequence).

CDR3 nucleotides: TGTGCCAGCAGTTTTTCGGGGGAGGGCATTCAGTACTTC. Encoded protein: CASSFSGEGIQYF. V and J are TRBV12-3 or TRBV12-4 and TRBJ2-4; 7 bases are shared with TRBD2. The CDR3 length is 13 residues. V dropped 3 bases and J dropped 9; count of bases not matched to a gene: 5.

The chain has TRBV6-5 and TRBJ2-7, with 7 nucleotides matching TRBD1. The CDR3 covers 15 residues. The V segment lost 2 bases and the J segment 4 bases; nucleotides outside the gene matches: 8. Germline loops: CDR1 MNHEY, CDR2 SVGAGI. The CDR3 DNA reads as TGTGCCAGCAGTTACGCGTCAACAGGGGAGTACGAGCAGTACTTC. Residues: CASSYASTGEYEQYF.

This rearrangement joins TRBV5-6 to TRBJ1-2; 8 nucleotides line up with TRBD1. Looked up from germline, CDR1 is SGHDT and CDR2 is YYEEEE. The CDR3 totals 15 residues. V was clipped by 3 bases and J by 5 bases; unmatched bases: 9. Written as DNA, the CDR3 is TGTGCCAGCAGCTACGGGACAGGCTACCCTTATGGCTACACCTTC. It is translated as CASSYGTGYPYGYTF. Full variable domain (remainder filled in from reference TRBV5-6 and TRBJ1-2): DAGVTQSPTHLIKTRGQQVTLRCSPKSGHDTVSWYQQALGQGPQFIFQYYEEEERQRGNFPDRFSGHQFPNYSSELNVNALLLGDSALYLCASSYGTGYPYGYTFGSGTRLTVV.

The CDR3 region has the DNA TGTGCCAGCAGTGAACAGGGAGTAGGTTCACCCCTCCACTTT. Translation: CASSEQGVGSPLHF. The genes are TRBV6-4 and TRBJ1-6; the D gene is possibly TRBD1 (6 bases). Deletions cut 3 bases from V and 9 bases from J, with 12 bases between. There are 14 residues in the CDR3. Germline V lookup: CDR1 MRHNA, CDR2 SNTAGT.